The 2 T cell receptor beta chains given below trace back to one sample, sequenced in a study of regulatory T cells in long-lasting Graves disease. The time point was: newly diagnosed GD, antithyroid drugs for less than 3 months. Following extraction of RNA from PBMCs, that RNA was used to make the TCR library. In building TCR beta libraries, iRepertoire HTBI primers were used together with Arm-PCR of CDR3 regions. TCRdb re-called the multiplex PCR reads through MiXCR, storing one row per CDR3 protein. The sample has approximately 470,000 distinct CDR3 sequences, roughly 17% seen once. The same data also contributed to another study, on T cells in Graves' hyperthyroidism and ophthalmopathy.

Sequences were derived from peripheral blood mononuclear cells (PBMCs), sampled at new diagnosis, from a patient treated with antithyroid drugs. These receptors originate from a man aged 40-55 years with Graves disease.

About this clonotype itself: A much more abundant neighbour one base away suggests this may be a read error. The CDR3: CASGGRSYNEQLF. The CDR3 nucleotides are TGTGCCAGCGGCGGGAGGTCCTACAATGAGCAGCTCTTC. The chain carries TRBV28 and TRBJ2-1; 8 positions agree with TRBD2. The CDR3 contains 13 residues. CDR1 and CDR2 from the germline V gene are MDHEN and SYDVKM. Using reference TRBV28 and TRBJ2-1 for the parts outside the CDR3, the full variable domain is DVKVTQSSRYLVKRTGEKVFLECVQDMDHENMFWYRQDPGLGLRLIYFSYDVKMKEKGDIPEGYSVSREKKERFSLILESASTNQTSMYLCASGGRSYNEQLFGPGTRLTVL.

This clonotype was counted many times. The chain carries TRBV5-6 and TRBJ1-5, with D maybe TRBD1 (6 bases). Trimming took off 3 bases at V and 3 bases at J, with 10 bases between the two ends. CDR3 size: 14 residues. Per germline, CDR1 SGHDT and CDR2 YYEEEE. Here the CDR3 reads CASSYGTNNQPQHF. The CDR3 bases are TGTGCCAGCAGCTACGGGACAAACAATCAGCCCCAGCATTTT.